This T cell receptor (beta chain) was identified in a study of chemoradiotherapy in HPV16-positive cancers. Repertoires were generated with immunoSEQ multiplex PCR, while TCRdb's copy carries only in-frame clones and drops some. The sample includes some 3,100 clones, about 80% of them seen just once. Trimming removed 1 base at V and 2 bases at J, with 15 bases between. The CDR3 runs to 16 residues. Germline lookup yields CDR1 SGHTA and CDR2 FQGTGA. This clonotype originated in a human donor with HPV-associated anogenital cancer. The rearrangement links TRBV7-3 to TRBJ2-7; D call uncertain. Here the sequenced sample was tumor tissue, taken from a patient who underwent chemoradiotherapy. CDR3 sequence: CASSLKYGLKAYEQYF. CDR3 nucleotide sequence: TGTGCCAGCAGCTTAAAATATGGTCTGAAGGCCTACGAGCAGTACTTC.